This TCR beta chain emerged from a study of blood T cell repertoires in COVID-19 (dated by TCRdb to about 2020). About the study as a whole: Collaborator samples came from the United States, Italy and Spain and covered acute and convalescent phases of COVID-19. The repertoires were released in a freely available public database intended as a resource for research on the immune response to SARS-CoV-2. Samples came from the ongoing ImmuneRACE study (first 160 participants) plus 1,254 subjects from 6 global collaborators. The prospective study material was composed of cDNA or gDNA derived from T cells, B-cell-depleted T cells, or PBMCs. Deeply sampled blood TCRbeta repertoires from subjects exposed to, actively infected with, or recovered from COVID-19 were included in the dataset. A de-identified subject ID, COVID-19 status, age in years and sex were almost always included in the sample metadata. Where HLA class I and class II types were available, the types were taken from metadata supplied by the sample provider, not from assay-based typing.

The immunoSEQ Assay, a bias-controlled multiplex PCR, was used to amplify TCRbeta CDR3 regions from genomic DNA. Per the original workflow: The number of nucleated cells in each sample was estimated by amplification of reference gene primers within the assay. To quantify the absolute abundance of each unique TCRbeta CDR3 rearrangement, sequence reads were collapsed and filtered. For each sample, productive Simpson clonality was calculated as the square root of Simpson's diversity index over productive rearrangements. As stored in TCRdb, this immuneACCESS dataset retains in-frame rearrangements with V and J assigned. A fraction of the clones does not appear; measured against another copy, unresolved V genes explain less than half of the discrepancy, and the remainder lacks a known reason. That table supplies the V and J calls and clone size; D and trimming were determined from the DNA. The sample data list around 290,000 clones, and about 87% of these were observed just once. Jointly, the top ten make up around 8% of the sample.

A second Seattle source provided samples from volunteer blood donors who had recovered from COVID-19. Whole blood was collected in K2EDTA tubes by collaborating institutions according to the institutions' own protocols. For TCRbeta analysis, collaborator samples were shipped as frozen whole blood, as isolated PBMCs, or as DNA extracted from either sample type. According to the germline V gene, CDR1 reads SGDLS and CDR2 reads YYNGEE. Ends trimmed: V by 0 bases, J by 4 bases; bases unmatched to a gene: 2. Including the terminal cysteine and phenylalanine, the CDR3 comprises 14 residues. Only CDR3 DNA remains: 42 bases, in frame from the first base. The paper as a whole reports these results and caveats: The quantity of clinical and demographic metadata differed by source and by participant and was supplied without curation.

As regards this clone: The antigen it binds to is not known. Base qualities are missing; no much larger clone stands one base away.

The sample taken for sequencing was peripheral blood. The chain is encoded by TRBV9 joined to TRBJ2-3; 7 bases in the middle match TRBD2. This TCR was sampled from a woman in her fifties or sixties who had recovered from COVID-19. The CDR3 region has the sequence CASSVGEGADTQYF. The nucleotide sequence is TGTGCCAGCAGCGTAGGGGAGGGCGCAGATACGCAGTATTTT. The entire variable domain, with the stretches around the CDR3 drawn from the reference TRBV9 and TRBJ2-3 proteins, is DSGVTQTPKHLITATGQRVTLRCSPRSGDLSVYWYQQSLDQGLQFLIQYYNGEERAKGNILERFSAQQFPDLHSELNLSSLELGDSALYFCASSVGEGADTQYFGPGTRLTVL.